This T cell receptor (beta chain) was identified in a study of tumor-infiltrating lymphocytes in primary liver carcinoma. About the research overall: Maximum tumor diameters ranged from about 4.2 to 11 cm, stage T1-T3 N0M0.

Details on this clonotype: Since no conserved phenylalanine or tryptophan closes the CDR3, a read error is the likely cause.

Each 20-30 mg portion of unsorted bulk tissue served as the source for co-extraction of RNA and DNA. Germline V gene data show CDR1 as LGHNA and CDR2 as YSLEER. This CDR3 contains 16 residues. Total RNA amounting to 450 to 500 ng was the source from which TCR beta cDNA was made with a constant-region primer. Generation of the TCR beta libraries relied on three nested multiplex PCR rounds using slightly modified ARM-PCR. The study ran its first two PCR rounds for around 10 cycles each, using TRBV1-TRBV30 forward primers and a C-beta reverse primer. TCRdb reprocessed the multiplex PCR reads via MiXCR and lists one record per CDR3 protein. The profile shows 90,000 to 140,000 distinct CDR3 sequences, 82% of them singletons.

The sample consisted of liver tumor tissue from sampling region 3. Subset noted: tumor region T3, left-lateral pole. This TCR was recovered from a man aged 40-49 years with primary liver carcinoma and hepatitis B virus infection. V gene TRBV4-3 combines with J gene TRBJ2-1, with D tentatively TRBD1 (5 bases). In DNA, the CDR3 is TGCGCCAGCAGCCAATTCCCCCCCCAGGCGGACAATGAACAGTTCCTC. This gives the protein CASSQFPPQADNEQFL.